These 25 T cell receptor beta chains came from one sample sequenced in a study of Ad26.COV2.S vaccination and SARS-CoV-2 variants. The sample's treatment: roughly 20 received Ad26.COV2.S at low or high dose, single or two shots; a few received placebo; per-sample allocation not given. Vaccine and placebo recipients were sampled on day 63 after the first injection. Sequencing used immunoSEQ multiplex PCR; TCRdb keeps in-frame clones, though not all of them. The sample lists roughly 450,000 clones, about nine tenths occurring once. This specimen consisted of peripheral blood, obtained in a trial of Ad26.COV2.S vaccine versus placebo. Receptor source: a person aged 18-60 years who received the Ad26.COV2.S COVID-19 vaccine or a placebo.

The sample holds one count of this clone. The chain joins TRBV3-1 (or the pseudogene TRBV3-2) to TRBJ1-3; D gene ambiguous. This CDR3 is built from 13 residues. CDR1 is LGHDT and CDR2 is YNNKEL in the germline V gene (reference sequence). Between the trimmed V and J ends, which lost 8 bases and 0 bases, there was a span of 8 bases. The CDR3 reads CASQRLSGNTIYF. The CDR3 DNA reads TGTGCCAGCCAAAGACTCTCTGGAAACACCATATATTTT.

The chain carries TRBV27 and TRBJ2-7; perhaps TRBD1 as D (6 bases). Per germline, CDR1 MNHEY and CDR2 SMNVEV (reference sequence). V was trimmed by 6 bases and J by 3 bases, leaving 18 bases between them. The CDR3 contains 15 residues. CDR3 loop: CASRHLSGTHYEQYF. In DNA form, the CDR3 reads TGTGCCAGCAGACACTTATCCGGGACACACTACGAGCAGTACTTC.

The rearrangement joins TRBV25-1 to TRBJ2-3, with D possibly being TRBD1 or TRBD2 (5 bases each). Deletions cut 5 bases from V and 2 bases from J, with 14 bases between. Germline CDR1 reads MGHDK; CDR2 reads SYGVNS. The CDR3 covers 15 residues. In DNA, the CDR3 is TGTGCCAGCAGTCTCCCCGGGGCTGCCACAGATACGCAGTATTTT. Translation gives CASSLPGAATDTQYF.

The CDR3 is CASSHRGRVVDEQYF. The CDR3 bases are TGTGCCAGCAGTCACAGGGGGCGAGTCGTCGACGAGCAGTACTTC. V and J are TRBV27 and TRBJ2-7, with TRBD1 matching 9 bases. CDR3 length: 15 residues. The germline V gene has CDR1 MNHEY and CDR2 SMNVEV (reference sequence). V was pared by 5 bases and J by 5 bases, with 10 bases of the junction left unmatched.

V and J are TRBV28 and TRBJ2-7; unclear D gene. This CDR3 is built from 12 residues. CDR1 MDHEN and CDR2 SYDVKM come from the germline V gene. Trimming shortened V by 4 bases and J by 4 bases, and 8 bases separated the two germline ends. CDR3 amino acids: CASSSNTYEQYF. Here the CDR3 DNA reads TGTGCCAGCAGTTCGAACACTTACGAGCAGTACTTC.

The V gene is TRBV28, the J gene TRBJ2-2; 7 nucleotides line up with TRBD2. Germline values: CDR1 MDHEN, CDR2 SYDVKM. Trimming cost V 5 bases and J 4 bases; bases outside gene matches: 10. The length of the CDR3 is 16 residues. CDR3 bases: TGTGCCAGCAGTCCAAGAAGGGGAGGGTTCACCGGGGAGCTGTTTTTT. Residues: CASSPRRGGFTGELFF. The variable domain in full, with the rest retrieved from reference TRBV28 and TRBJ2-2, is DVKVTQSSRYLVKRTGEKVFLECVQDMDHENMFWYRQDPGLGLRLIYFSYDVKMKEKGDIPEGYSVSREKKERFSLILESASTNQTSMYLCASSPRRGGFTGELFFGEGSRLTVL.

V usage is TRBV12-3 or TRBV12-4 and J usage is TRBJ1-2, with a tentative D call TRBD1 (5 bases). The CDR3 is 12 amino acids. Deletions cut 6 bases from V and 8 bases from J, with 13 bases between. The CDR3 DNA reads as TGTGCCAGCAGCCAGCAGGGTTACGGCTACACCTTC. It is translated as CASSQQGYGYTF.

V usage is TRBV30 and J usage is TRBJ1-6, with 9 bases aligning to TRBD1. The CDR3 is 14 amino acids. Germline trimming cut 4 bases from V and 7 bases from J; bases unmatched to any gene: 5. Germline CDR1 GTSNPN, CDR2 SVGIG (reference sequence). This CDR3 is CAWTQGAENSPLHF. The CDR3 DNA is TGTGCCTGGACACAGGGGGCGGAGAATTCACCCCTCCACTTT.

This chain connects TRBV29-1 to TRBJ2-1; 8 bases are a match to TRBD2. The J segment lost 0 bases and the V segment lost 4 bases, leaving 8 bases of the junction unmatched. Germline CDR1 is SQVTM and CDR2 is ANQGSEA. The CDR3 has 16 amino acids. The chain's CDR3 is CSVVGGLVGSYNEQFF. DNA for the CDR3: TGCAGCGTTGTAGGGGGACTAGTGGGCTCCTACAATGAGCAGTTCTTC.

J is TRBJ2-1 and V is TRBV24-1, with D perhaps TRBD2 (6 bases). This CDR3 has 17 amino acids. Germline V gene sequence: CDR1 KGHDR, CDR2 SFDVKD. The V end was cut by 5 bases, the J end by 5 bases, with 21 bases between. The CDR3 loop is CATSAGAAGPSDNEQFF. The CDR3 DNA reads TGTGCCACCAGTGCTGGGGCGGCGGGACCGTCAGACAATGAGCAGTTCTTC.

V usage is TRBV19 and J usage is TRBJ2-7; 10 positions match TRBD1. The CDR3 runs to 15 residues. CDR1 and CDR2 from the germline V gene are LNHDA and SQIVND (reference sequence). The trim removed 3 bases at V and 3 bases at J, leaving 5 bases unmatched. Here the CDR3 reads CASSMTGGVGYEQYF. The CDR3 DNA reads as TGTGCCAGTAGTATGACAGGGGGCGTCGGCTACGAGCAGTACTTC.

In nucleotides, the CDR3 is TGTGCCAGTAGTATAGTAGCCGCGACCGGGGAGCTGTTTTTT. This encodes CASSIVAATGELFF. The V gene is TRBV19, the J gene TRBJ2-2, with D unclear. The CDR3 length is 14 residues. V lost 1 base to trimming and J lost 5 bases, with 8 bases between them. In germline, CDR1 is LNHDA, CDR2 SQIVND (reference sequence).

The CDR3 loop is CASSQDRLEAFF. The CDR3, as DNA: TGCGCCAGCAGCCAAGATCGGCTGGAAGCTTTCTTT. The rearrangement joins TRBV4-1 to TRBJ1-1, with no clear D. The length of the CDR3 is 12 residues. Germline V lookup: CDR1 MGHRA, CDR2 YSYEKL. Trimming cost V 0 bases and J 8 bases, with 7 bases left between them.

For the CDR3, the DNA is TGTGCCAGCAGCCTTGTAGCCTACAATGAGCAGTTCTTC. It codes for CASSLVAYNEQFF. The genes are TRBV27 and TRBJ2-1; D ambiguous. Germline CDR1 reads MNHEY; CDR2 reads SMNVEV (reference sequence). The V gene lost 6 bases and the J gene lost 2 bases, with 8 bases spanning the gap. The CDR3 has 13 residues.

The V gene is TRBV10-3, the J gene TRBJ2-7; 10 bases are a match to TRBD2. V was pared by 2 bases and J by 10 bases, with 5 bases of the junction left unmatched. Germline-derived CDR1 and CDR2 are ENHRY and SYGVKD. The CDR3 has 13 amino acids. The CDR3 coding sequence is TGTGCCATCAGTGAGGTTGGACTAGCGGAACAGTACTTC. It is translated as CAISEVGLAEQYF.

The chain recombines TRBV19 with TRBJ2-3, with 13 bases that match TRBD2. The CDR3 is 17 amino acids. The V segment lost 4 bases and the J segment 0 bases; nucleotides outside the gene matches: 4. Germline assignment: CDR1 LNHDA and CDR2 SQIVND (reference sequence). The CDR3, as DNA: TGTGCCAGTAGTAGAAAACTAGCGGGAGGGAGCACAGATACGCAGTATTTT. Translating gives CASSRKLAGGSTDTQYF.

The rearrangement uses TRBV9 and TRBJ2-3, with a weak D call TRBD2 (6 bases). Trimming stripped 4 bases from V and 6 bases from J, with 21 bases between. Germline loops: CDR1 SGDLS, CDR2 YYNGEE. CDR3 length equals 16 residues. CDR3 amino acids: CASSPPLASLVDTQYF. The CDR3 DNA is TGTGCCAGCAGCCCCCCCCTAGCGAGCCTTGTGGATACGCAGTATTTT.

The chain employs TRBV5-8 and TRBJ2-2; D uncertain. V shed 2 bases and J shed 2 bases, with 7 bases lying between them. The CDR3 has 14 residues. Germline CDR1 reads SGHTS; CDR2 reads YDEGEE. CDR3 nucleotide sequence: TGTGCCAGCAGCTTATACAGAAACACCGGGGAGCTGTTTTTT. Protein: CASSLYRNTGELFF.

The rearrangement links TRBV29-1 to TRBJ2-1; 8 bases line up with TRBD2. The CDR3 consists of 14 residues. Trimming removed 4 bases from V and 7 bases from J; junction bases left unmatched: 9. Germline values: CDR1 SQVTM, CDR2 ANQGSEA. This chain's CDR3 is CSVGLASGRNEQFF. In nucleotides, the CDR3 is TGCAGCGTTGGATTGGCTAGCGGGCGAAATGAGCAGTTCTTC.

Concerning this clone: This sample also contains other DNA sequences that code for the same CDR3. The rearrangement links TRBV3-1 (or the pseudogene TRBV3-2) to TRBJ2-7; D call uncertain. This CDR3 comprises 15 residues. V was trimmed by 2 bases and J by 0 bases, leaving 11 bases between them. The germline gives CDR1 LGHDT, CDR2 YNNKEL (reference sequence). The CDR3 loop is CASSQYSGVSYEQYF. CDR3 DNA: TGTGCCAGCAGCCAATACAGTGGAGTCTCCTACGAGCAGTACTTC.

CDR3 sequence reads: CASGFPSGVRATGELFF. Here the CDR3 DNA reads TGTGCCAGCGGTTTCCCCTCGGGAGTACGGGCCACCGGGGAGCTGTTTTTT. The rearrangement uses TRBV7-6 and TRBJ2-2, with a possible D match to TRBD2 (6 bases). V gave up 8 bases and J gave up 4 bases, with 23 bases separating them. CDR1 is SGHVS, CDR2 FNYEAQ, per germline. This CDR3 has 17 residues. The whole variable domain, remainder taken from reference TRBV7-6 and TRBJ2-2, is GAGVSQSPRYKVTKRGQDVALRCDPISGHVSLYWYRQALGQGPEFLTYFNYEAQQDKSGLPNDRFSAERPEGSISTLTIQRTEQRDSAMYRCASGFPSGVRATGELFFGEGSRLTVL.

This clone appeared once. The genes are TRBV28 and TRBJ1-5; 10 bases fit TRBD1. The junction had 8 bases not matched to a gene; V was cut back by 4 bases and J by 5 bases. This CDR3 comprises 16 residues. Looked up from germline, CDR1 is MDHEN and CDR2 is SYDVKM. This CDR3 reads CASSSLSGTGDQPQHF. The CDR3 DNA sequence: TGTGCCAGCAGTTCCCTTTCCGGGACAGGGGATCAGCCCCAGCATTTT.

In this sample, this clone turned up a few times. The chain recombines TRBV6-2 or TRBV6-3 with TRBJ2-7; the D is unclear. CDR1 is MNHEY and CDR2 is SVGEGT in the germline V gene. V lost 2 bases to trimming and J lost 2 bases, with 7 bases between them. The CDR3 consists of 13 residues. The CDR3 coding sequence is TGTGCCAGCAGTTACGGGCCTGCCTACGAGCAGTACTTC. Its translation: CASSYGPAYEQYF.

A note on this clone: In the same sample, other DNA sequences code for this CDR3. The J gene is TRBJ2-5, the V gene TRBV9; D gene unclear. This CDR3 contains 14 residues. Germline lookup yields CDR1 SGDLS and CDR2 YYNGEE. Trimming removed 0 bases from V and 4 bases from J, with 10 bases in between. This CDR3 is CASSVGAARETQYF. CDR3 nucleotides: TGTGCCAGCAGCGTAGGAGCCGCGAGAGAGACCCAGTACTTC.

This clone was seen a handful of times. The V gene is TRBV4-3, the J gene TRBJ2-7; D gene ambiguous. V gave up 0 bases and J gave up 0 bases, with 6 bases separating them. The germline V gene encodes CDR1 LGHNA and CDR2 YSLEER. The CDR3 is 14 amino acids. CDR3: CASSQDRSSYEQYF. Here the CDR3 DNA reads TGCGCCAGCAGCCAAGATCGGAGCTCCTACGAGCAGTACTTC.